This TCR beta chain was captured by sequencing in a study of T-cell reconstitution after alpha-beta-depleted transplantation in children (TCRdb year 2016). Study-level background: The study quantitatively tracked T-cell immune reconstitution after TCRalphabeta/CD19-depleted allogeneic hematopoietic cell transplantation in children using TCR repertoire profiling. What the study reported, not specific to this receptor: Hyperexpanded clone frequencies declined over subsequent months; after one year, T-cell counts and TCRbeta diversity were mostly attributed to newly produced T cells. In some patients, the high TCRbeta diversity seen at day 60 was put down to recipient T cells and intrathymic progenitors that had survived conditioning. Apparently early alphabetaT-cell count recovery about two months after transplant reportedly relied on only several hundred rapidly expanded clones derived from non-depleted graft cells.

The CDR3 numbers 14 residues from cysteine through valine. Only CDR3 DNA remains: 42 bases, in frame from the first base. The CDR1 and CDR2 encoded by the germline V gene are MNHEY and SVGEGT. Between the V and J ends, shortened by 2 bases and 1 base respectively, the junction contains 9 bases. The sample's treatment or condition, from its label and the paper: allogeneic hematopoietic cell transplantation with graft depleted of TCRalphabeta T cells and CD19 B cells. TCRalphabeta/CD19-depleted allogeneic hematopoietic cell grafts were given to the transplant recipients, all of whom were children. Receptors were amplified or captured by PCR. The listed sequencing device is Illumina HiSeq 2500. TCR library preparation used molecular barcoding, with unique molecular identifiers applied to normalize quantification of the TCRbeta repertoire. TCRdb redid the processing of the public reads, applying fastp at Q25 and MiXCR, and retained in-frame beta chains. One record per CDR3 amino acid sequence lists the most common genes and DNA. The sample contains 450,000 to 550,000 distinct CDR3 sequences, about 10% of them found a single time. Approximately 15% of the sample belongs to the ten largest clones.

A few counts support this clonotype. The target of this receptor is not known. The record has no base qualities; no much larger clone is one base away. The TCR originated in a female patient aged 2 to 10 who had a stem cell transplant for aplastic anemia, so the T cells may come from the graft donor. Specimen: PBMCs, mostly from graft donor cells, collected 180 days after TCRalphabeta/CD19-depleted stem cell transplant. The rearrangement joined TRBV6-2 or TRBV6-3 to TRBJ2-7, with no confidently assigned D gene. The CDR3 region has the sequence CASSYGGNSYEQYV. The nucleotides are TGTGCCAGCAGTTACGGTGGGAATTCCTACGAGCAGTACGTC.